This T cell receptor beta chain comes out of a study of spatial heterogeneity in lung cancer. Study overall: Alpha-chain sequences were consistently detected in smaller numbers than beta-chain sequences.

As to time point: sample taken at primary tumor resection. Donation came from some 73 patients with untreated early-stage non-small cell lung cancer. V dropped 5 bases and J dropped 6; count of bases not matched to a gene: 10. Germline lookup yields CDR1 LNHDA and CDR2 SQIVND (reference sequence). This CDR3 contains 15 residues. TCRdb redid the calling of the 5' RACE reads with MiXCR, one entry per CDR3 protein. The top ten clones hold over 40% of a sample with just under 95,000 distinct CDR3 sequences, 10% to 15% of them seen once. This clonotype came up a few times. Sequenced material: PBMCs, taken at surgery. This receptor was obtained from a male donor with early-stage non-small cell lung cancer. The V gene is TRBV19, the J gene TRBJ2-7; the match to TRBD1 covers 10 bases. The chain's CDR3 is CASSAPRDRGREQYF. The DNA of the CDR3 is TGTGCCAGTAGTGCTCCGAGGGACAGGGGACGCGAGCAGTACTTC.